Presented here are 5 T cell receptor beta chains from one specimen sequenced in a study of T cells in Graves' hyperthyroidism and ophthalmopathy. TCR beta CDR3 sequences were amplified from RNA transcripts. During a first-round RT-PCR of the TCR CDR3, the HTBI primer set was used. A single record per CDR3 protein comes from TCRdb applying MiXCR to the multiplex PCR reads. The table includes hundreds of thousands of distinct CDR3 sequences, around 19% detected once. The source material was blood. Every receptor here comes from a woman in her 50s with Graves' hyperthyroidism that later progressed to Graves' ophthalmopathy.

This chain uses TRBV6-1 with TRBJ2-1, with TRBD2 matching 9 bases. The V gene end was trimmed by 8 bases and the J gene end by 2 bases; junction bases not matched to a gene: 10. This CDR3 has 16 amino acids. CDR1 is MNHNS and CDR2 is SASEGT in the germline V gene. The CDR3 DNA is TGTGCCAGCGCACTGAGGCGCGGGGGGGCCTACAATGAGCAGTTCTTC. Translation gives CASALRRGGAYNEQFF.

The genes are TRBV12-3 or TRBV12-4 and TRBJ2-5; weak D call: TRBD2 (5 bases). The ends were cut back, 6 bases at V and 3 bases at J, with 20 bases in the middle. There are 16 residues in the CDR3. The DNA for the CDR3 is TGTGCCAGCAGCCAAGGCCGGGGAGCAGCCAAAGAGACCCAGTACTTC. Its protein product is CASSQGRGAAKETQYF.

The chain is built from TRBV5-4 and TRBJ1-1; possible D gene TRBD1, 6 bases. The CDR3 runs 13 residues. V shed 4 bases and J shed 10 bases, with 17 bases lying between them. CDR1 SGHNT and CDR2 YYREEE come from the germline V gene (reference sequence). The CDR3 region has the DNA TGTGCCAGCAGCCTTATGTCGGGGGGCCGAGCTTTCTTT. Residues: CASSLMSGGRAFF.

The gene calls are TRBV27 and TRBJ2-3; D perhaps matches TRBD2 (5 bases). Trimming removed 4 bases from V and 9 bases from J, with 17 bases in between. Germline V CDR1 and CDR2: MNHEY, SMNVEV (reference sequence). The CDR3 length is 14 residues. CDR3: CASSWEQLDPTQYF. CDR3 DNA sequence: TGTGCCAGCAGTTGGGAGCAGTTAGATCCCACGCAGTATTTT.

The table lists this clonotype with a few counts. The gene calls are TRBV12-3 or TRBV12-4 and TRBJ2-3, with D perhaps TRBD1 or TRBD2 (6 bases each). Between the trimmed V and J ends, which lost 9 bases and 5 bases, there was a span of 9 bases. The CDR3 sequence is 11 residues long. The CDR3 spells CASRGQDTQYF. The CDR3 DNA reads TGTGCCAGTCGGGGGCAAGATACGCAGTATTTT.